These T cell receptor beta chains were read from a single sample in a study of blood T cell repertoires in COVID-19. TCRdb's copy holds only in-frame clones and misses some; the assay was immunoSEQ multiplex PCR. In the table there are around 41,000 clones, more than 70% of which are singletons. Sequenced material: peripheral blood. The source is a woman of 80 years or more with active or convalescent COVID-19. CDR3s include the opening cysteine and the closing phenylalanine or tryptophan. A D gene is named only where the DNA matches it firmly. Clone size is shown for a subset of rows, as once, few, many or a class of expanded clone.

v_call	d_call	clone_size	j_call	cdr3_nt	cdr3_aa
TRBV11-2	.	.	TRBJ2-2	TGTGCCAGCAGCTTAGGGCAGCGAGCGAACACCGGGGAGCTGTTTTTT	CASSLGQRANTGELFF
TRBV7-2	TRBD2	.	TRBJ2-7	TGTGCCAGCAGCTCGGGACTAGCGGGAGGTGAGCAGTACTTC	CASSSGLAGGEQYF
TRBV2	.	.	TRBJ1-5	TGTGCCAGCAGCGCACAGGGACACAATCAGCCCCAGCATTTT	CASSAQGHNQPQHF
TRBV18	.	.	TRBJ1-4	TGTGCCAGCTCACTGACAGCAACTAATGAAAAACTGTTTTTT	CASSLTATNEKLFF
TRBV5-1	TRBD1	.	TRBJ1-4	TGCGCCAGCAGCGGACAGGAGTTTAATGAAAAACTGTTTTTT	CASSGQEFNEKLFF
TRBV14	.	.	TRBJ1-1	TGTGCCAGCAGCCAAGTACGCAGGGGCCCGGTGAACACTGAAGCTTTCTTT	CASSQVRRGPVNTEAFF
TRBV6-5	.	.	TRBJ1-1	TGTGCCAGCAGTTACTCTCAGACAGGTCGGAACACTGAAGCTTTCTTT	CASSYSQTGRNTEAFF
TRBV28	.	.	TRBJ1-2	TGTGCCAGCAGTTTAAACTTTCTAGGCTATGGCTACACCTTC	CASSLNFLGYGYTF
TRBV19	.	.	TRBJ1-3	TGTGCCAGTAGTCCCGCGGACAGAACCGGAAACACCATATATTTT	CASSPADRTGNTIYF
TRBV7-2	TRBD2	.	TRBJ2-7	TGTGCCAGCAGCTTAGCGCGGGGAGGGCTGCCCTACGAGCAGTACTTC	CASSLARGGLPYEQYF
TRBV5-1	TRBD1	few	TRBJ2-7	TGCGCCAGCAGCTTGAGGGGGCCCGACTACGAGCAGTACTTC	CASSLRGPDYEQYF
TRBV10-3	TRBD2	.	TRBJ2-7	TGTGCCATCAGTGACCAGCGGGAGATATACGAGCAGTACTTC	CAISDQREIYEQYF
TRBV28	.	.	TRBJ1-1	TGTGCCAGCTCCCTAGCTAGGAGATCCGGGAACACTGAAGCTTTCTTT	CASSLARRSGNTEAFF
TRBV29-1	.	once	TRBJ1-1	TGCAGCGCCCTGAGTTACGCTGAAGCTTTCTTT	CSALSYAEAFF
TRBV28	.	.	TRBJ2-7	TGTGCCAGCAGTCCCTCGACAGGTGCACGCGAGCAGTACTTC	CASSPSTGAREQYF
TRBV10-3	TRBD2	.	TRBJ2-2	TGTGCCATCGGACGTTCGGGACTAGCGGGGGCGAACACCGGGGAGCTGTTTTTT	CAIGRSGLAGANTGELFF
TRBV9	.	.	TRBJ1-1	TGTGCCAGCAGCGTAGGCAGGGTAGGGCGGAACACTGAAGCTTTCTTT	CASSVGRVGRNTEAFF
TRBV28	.	.	TRBJ2-7	TGTGCCAGCAGTTCCGGGCAGGACATCGAGCAGTACTTC	CASSSGQDIEQYF
TRBV23-1	.	.	TRBJ1-1	TGCGCCAGCAGTCAATCGGAGGGGTTTATGTCCCCTCTTGCGGCTTTCTTT	CASSQSEGFMSPLAAFF
TRBV29-1	.	.	TRBJ2-1	TGCAGCGCCTCGGGGGTCGGCTACAATGAGCAGTTCTTC	CSASGVGYNEQFF